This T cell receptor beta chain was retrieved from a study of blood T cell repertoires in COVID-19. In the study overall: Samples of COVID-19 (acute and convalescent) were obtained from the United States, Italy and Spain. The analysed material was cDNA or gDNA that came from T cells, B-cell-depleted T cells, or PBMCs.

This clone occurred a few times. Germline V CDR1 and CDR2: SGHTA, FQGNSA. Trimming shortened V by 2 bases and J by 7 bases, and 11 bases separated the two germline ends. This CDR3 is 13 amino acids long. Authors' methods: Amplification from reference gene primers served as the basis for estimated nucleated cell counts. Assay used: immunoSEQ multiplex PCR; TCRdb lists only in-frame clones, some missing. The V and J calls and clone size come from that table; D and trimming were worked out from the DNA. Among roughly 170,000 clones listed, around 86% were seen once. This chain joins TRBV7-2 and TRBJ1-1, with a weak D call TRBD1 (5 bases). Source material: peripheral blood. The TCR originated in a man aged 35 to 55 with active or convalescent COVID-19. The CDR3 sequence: CASSLRQSFEAFF. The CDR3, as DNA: TGTGCCAGCAGCTTAAGACAGTCTTTTGAAGCTTTCTTT.